These 30 T cell receptor beta chains were sequenced from one sample in a study of human T cells and chemical hapten exposure. MiXCR was run by TCRdb on the RACE reads, yielding one entry per CDR3 protein. This table holds around 130,000 distinct CDR3 sequences, roughly 9% found once. Specified time point: healthy volunteer bleed at 2 weeks. The authors extracted total RNA from unfractionated whole blood. The source material was whole blood. These receptors were obtained from a male donor in good health. Some clones in this sample may be carry-over from other donors' samples.

The chain joins TRBV25-1 to TRBJ2-7; D call uncertain. CDR1 is MGHDK and CDR2 is SYGVNS in the germline V gene. The V end was cut by 0 bases, the J end by 2 bases, with 5 bases between. The CDR3 has 13 residues. The CDR3 nucleotides read TGTGCCAGCAGTGAATATCCCCCCTACGAGCAGTACTTC. This codes for CASSEYPPYEQYF.

The genes are TRBV7-9 and TRBJ1-2; the D gene is possibly TRBD1 (5 bases). The CDR3 is made up of 14 amino acids. CDR1 is SEHNR, CDR2 FQNEAQ, per germline (reference sequence). Trimming removed 3 bases at V and 6 bases at J, with 14 bases between. CDR3 sequence (DNA): TGTGCCAGCAGCTTGGATCGGGGGTACCATGGCTACACCTTC. It is translated as CASSLDRGYHGYTF. Supplemented by reference TRBV7-9 and TRBJ1-2, the full variable domain reads DTGVSQNPRHKITKRGQNVTFRCDPISEHNRLYWYRQTLGQGPEFLTYFQNEAQLEKSRLLSDRFSAERPKGSFSTLEIQRTEQGDSAMYLCASSLDRGYHGYTFGSGTRLTVV.

About this clonotype itself: This clone may be a read error of a much larger clone one base away. J is TRBJ2-3 and V is TRBV27, with D possibly matching TRBD1 (6 bases). The germline V gene has CDR1 MNHEY and CDR2 SMNVEV (reference sequence). The CDR3 covers 15 residues. Written as DNA, the CDR3 is TGTGCCAGCGGCAAACAGGGCAGGTTAGAAGATTCGCAGTATTTT. This codes for CASGKQGRLEDSQYF.

V usage is TRBV5-1 and J usage is TRBJ2-3; 7 bases agree with TRBD1. Per the germline V gene, CDR1 is SGHRS and CDR2 is YFSETQ. V lost 5 bases and J lost 0; bases outside the gene matches: 3. The CDR3 runs to 14 residues. The CDR3 DNA is TGCGCCAGCAGGACAGGGTCAAGCACAGATACGCAGTATTTT. Translating it yields CASRTGSSTDTQYF.

The chain combines TRBV3-1 with TRBJ1-2, with no clear D. The CDR3 is 14 residues long. The germline V and J ends were trimmed by 3 bases and 4 bases, with 12 bases remaining between them. Germline CDR1 LGHDT, CDR2 YNNKEL (reference sequence). This CDR3 reads CASSQEGQFYGYTF. The CDR3 region has the DNA TGTGCCAGCAGCCAGGAAGGGCAGTTCTATGGCTACACCTTC.

Only a few counts were recorded for this clonotype. CDR3 nucleotides: TGTGCCAGCAGTTTAATTAGGCCGGATGAGCAGTACTTC. It specifies CASSLIRPDEQYF. The chain couples TRBV12-3 or TRBV12-4 to TRBJ2-7; D unclear. The CDR3 contains 13 residues. Between the trimmed V and J ends, which lost 2 bases and 7 bases, there was a span of 12 bases.

This clonotype has only one observation. The chain has TRBV6-2 or TRBV6-3 and TRBJ2-1; 10 positions agree with TRBD2. V lost 7 bases, J lost 9 bases, and 6 bases stayed unmatched. CDR1 MNHEY and CDR2 SVGEGT come from the germline V gene. This CDR3 has 13 residues. In nucleotides, the CDR3 is TGTGCCAGCAAATGGACTAGCGGCGGTGAGCAGTTCTTC. Protein product: CASKWTSGGEQFF.

The table lists this clonotype with a few counts. The genes are TRBV7-3 and TRBJ1-1, with 8 bases lining up with TRBD1. The CDR3 loop spans 14 amino acids. The J segment lost 3 bases and the V segment lost 5 bases, leaving 5 bases of the junction unmatched. In germline, CDR1 is SGHTA, CDR2 FQGTGA. For the CDR3, the DNA is TGTGCCAGCAGCCCCGGACAGGGATACACTGAAGCTTTCTTT. It yields the protein CASSPGQGYTEAFF. The variable domain in full, completed from reference TRBV7-3 and TRBJ1-1, reads GAGVSQTPSNKVTEKGKYVELRCDPISGHTALYWYRQSLGQGPEFLIYFQGTGAADDSGLPNDRFFAVRPEGSVSTLKIQRTERGDSAVYLCASSPGQGYTEAFFGQGTRLTVV.

This clonotype was seen repeatedly, ten times or more. The chain combines TRBV20-1 with TRBJ2-1; TRBD2 matches 13 bases. Unmatched junction bases numbered 14, after V lost 5 bases and J lost 7 bases. This CDR3 has 17 amino acids. From germline, CDR1 is DFQATT and CDR2 SNEGSKA (reference sequence). Here the CDR3 reads CSAPRTSGGTSANEQFF. As DNA, the CDR3 is TGCAGTGCTCCCCGGACTAGCGGGGGCACCAGCGCGAATGAGCAGTTCTTC.

In this sample, this clonotype turned up once. The chain's CDR3 is CASSRERTGGEQYF. The CDR3 DNA follows: TGTGCCAGCAGCCGGGAAAGGACAGGGGGCGAGCAGTACTTC. The chain links TRBV7-9 to TRBJ2-7; 10 bases line up with TRBD1. Germline V CDR1 and CDR2: SEHNR, FQNEAQ (reference sequence). The junction had 7 bases not matched to a gene; V was cut back by 5 bases and J by 6 bases. This CDR3 has 14 amino acids.

This clonotype was detected a few times. This rearrangement joins TRBV6-5 to TRBJ2-5; 9 positions match TRBD2. Germline V gene lookup returns CDR1 MNHEY and CDR2 SVGAGI. The CDR3 has 16 amino acids. The trim removed 2 bases at V and 5 bases at J, leaving 9 bases unmatched. CDR3 nucleotide sequence: TGTGCCAGCAGTTACCACGGCGGGGGGGCCGGGGAGACCCAGTACTTC. Protein product: CASSYHGGGAGETQYF.

This clonotype occurred a few times. The V gene is TRBV6-2 or TRBV6-3, the J gene TRBJ2-2, with 8 bases identical to TRBD1. Germline CDR1 MNHEY, CDR2 SVGEGT. Trimming cost V 2 bases and J 4 bases; bases outside gene matches: 0. The CDR3 runs 14 residues. CDR3 residues: CASSYQGATGELFF. CDR3 nucleotides: TGTGCCAGCAGTTACCAGGGGGCCACCGGGGAGCTGTTTTTT.

The chain employs TRBV6-1 and TRBJ1-5, with D unresolved. The CDR3 length is 13 residues. Trimming pared 2 bases from V and 6 bases from J, leaving 8 bases between. Germline values: CDR1 MNHNS, CDR2 SASEGT. The CDR3 nucleotides are TGTGCCAGCAGTGAACAGGACGGTCAGCCCCAGCATTTT. Its protein is CASSEQDGQPQHF.

This clonotype was picked up many times. The rearrangement uses TRBV4-1 and TRBJ2-1, with 12 bases that match TRBD2. CDR1 is MGHRA and CDR2 is YSYEKL in the germline V gene. Germline trimming cut 4 bases from V and 3 bases from J; bases unmatched to any gene: 7. This CDR3 has 17 residues. CDR3 sequence (DNA): TGCGCCAGCAGCCGGGGAGGACTAGCGGGATTCTACAATGAGCAGTTCTTC. Its translation is CASSRGGLAGFYNEQFF.

With respect to this clonotype: It is likely a read error, because the conserved phenylalanine at the end of the CDR3 is missing. The rearrangement links TRBV20-1 to TRBJ2-1; perhaps TRBD1 as D (5 bases). Per germline, CDR1 DFQATT and CDR2 SNEGSKA (reference sequence). V shed 3 bases and J shed 3 bases, with 12 bases lying between them. The CDR3 spans 14 residues. CDR3 residues: CSARGQGNYNEQFS. The CDR3 DNA reads TGCAGTGCTAGGGGGCAGGGTAACTACAATGAGCAGTTCTCC.

The table lists this clonotype with many counts. This rearrangement joins TRBV3-1 to TRBJ2-6; D call uncertain. V lost 2 bases to trimming and J lost 0 bases, with 11 bases between them. Germline V CDR1 and CDR2: LGHDT, YNNKEL (reference sequence). The CDR3 consists of 17 residues. CDR3 bases: TGTGCCAGCAGCCAAAACAGCCGCGCCTCTGGGGCCAACGTCCTGACTTTC. Protein sequence: CASSQNSRASGANVLTF.

V usage is TRBV7-8 and J usage is TRBJ2-7, with D possibly being TRBD1 or TRBD2 (6 bases each). The V gene's germline CDR1 is SGHVS and CDR2 FQNEAQ. The CDR3 runs 15 residues. Trimming shortened V by 1 base and J by 0 bases, and 10 bases separated the two germline ends. The CDR3 loop is CASSLGGALSYEQYF. CDR3 DNA sequence: TGTGCCAGCAGCTTAGGGGGGGCTCTCTCCTACGAGCAGTACTTC.

V usage is TRBV7-2 and J usage is TRBJ1-1; D is undetermined. V lost 3 bases and J 6 bases, leaving 17 bases between the germline ends. Germline V lookup: CDR1 SGHTA, CDR2 FQGNSA. The CDR3 covers 15 residues. The CDR3 region has the DNA TGTGCCAGCAGCTTTCTGGCGGGTGATGCCGCTGAAGCTTTCTTT. Its protein product is CASSFLAGDAAEAFF.

The J gene is TRBJ2-6, the V gene TRBV18; no reliable D call. The CDR3 totals 15 residues. Trimming removed 4 bases at V and 0 bases at J, with 7 bases between. Looked up from germline, CDR1 is KGHSH and CDR2 is LQKENI. The CDR3 region has the DNA TGTGCCAGCTCACAAACAGCCTCTGGGGCCAACGTCCTGACTTTC. The encoded protein is CASSQTASGANVLTF.

The chain combines TRBV12-3 or TRBV12-4 with TRBJ2-5; 7 nucleotides line up with TRBD2. The CDR3 runs to 14 residues. Trimming removed 3 bases from V and 5 bases from J; junction bases left unmatched: 6. The CDR3 bases are TGTGCCAGCAGTTTGGCGGGGGTGCCGGAGACCCAGTACTTC. This sequence encodes CASSLAGVPETQYF.

This clonotype was seen only a few times. The V and J genes are TRBV5-1 and TRBJ2-3; D is tentatively TRBD1 or TRBD2 (5 bases each). Germline V lookup: CDR1 SGHRS, CDR2 YFSETQ. Trimming stripped 0 bases from V and 2 bases from J, with 19 bases between. The CDR3 is 18 residues long. As DNA, the CDR3 is TGCGCCAGCAGCTTGGCCACTTCCGGGACCTCAGACACAGATACGCAGTATTTT. It is translated as CASSLATSGTSDTDTQYF.

A word on this clonotype: Mismatch with germline at one junction end may stem from a read error. The chain uses TRBV2 and TRBJ2-2; D not certain. The CDR3 is 15 residues long. Germline CDR1 and CDR2: SNHLY and FYNNEI. This chain's CDR3 is CANSEVGTNTGELFF. CDR3 DNA sequence: TGTGCCAACAGTGAGGTGGGAACGAACACCGGGGAGCTGTTTTTT.

Ten or more counts support this clonotype. The chain employs TRBV10-3 and TRBJ1-1; D unclear. Germline CDR1 reads ENHRY; CDR2 reads SYGVKD. The CDR3 is made up of 12 amino acids. V gave up 8 bases and J gave up 0 bases, with 7 bases separating them. The CDR3 here is CAIAGVNTEAFF. CDR3 coding DNA: TGTGCCATCGCAGGCGTGAACACTGAAGCTTTCTTT.

The sample holds many counts of this clonotype. The chain uses TRBV7-9 and TRBJ1-5; the D is unclear. The CDR3 is 13 amino acids. In germline, CDR1 is SEHNR, CDR2 FQNEAQ (reference sequence). Trimming left V 6 bases short and J 0 bases short, with 6 bases between. CDR3 in DNA: TGTGCCAGCAGTATCAATAGCAATCAGCCCCAGCATTTT. As protein: CASSINSNQPQHF.

This clonotype was found many times. The V and J genes are TRBV3-1 and TRBJ2-5; weak D call: TRBD2 (6 bases). The CDR3 length is 17 residues. Trimming shortened V by 6 bases and J by 0 bases, and 20 bases separated the two germline ends. Looked up from germline, CDR1 is LGHDT and CDR2 is YNNKEL (reference sequence). CDR3 in DNA: TGTGCCAGCAGGCCCGGGACTCTAGTAAGGTACCAAGAGACCCAGTACTTC. This gives the protein CASRPGTLVRYQETQYF.

The sample holds a few counts of this clonotype. V is TRBV20-1 and J is TRBJ2-1, with a weak D call TRBD1 (6 bases). The V gene's germline CDR1 is DFQATT and CDR2 SNEGSKA (reference sequence). Trimming left V 3 bases short and J 8 bases short, with 11 bases between. The CDR3 length is 12 residues. The CDR3 nucleotides are TGCAGTGCTAGCCGTGGGGGCCATGAGCAGTTCTTC. Translating gives CSASRGGHEQFF.

The chain links TRBV5-1 to TRBJ2-1; D is possibly TRBD1 (6 bases). V was cut by 0 bases and J by 5 bases, with 9 bases left in between. The CDR3 is 14 residues long. Looked up from germline, CDR1 is SGHRS and CDR2 is YFSETQ. CDR3 bases: TGCGCCAGCAGCTTGGTCAGGGGAAACAATGAGCAGTTCTTC. Translating gives CASSLVRGNNEQFF.

This chain links TRBV7-9 with TRBJ2-2; TRBD1 or TRBD2 may be the D gene (5 bases each). V shed 1 base and J shed 5 bases, with 11 bases lying between them. Germline CDR1 reads SEHNR; CDR2 reads FQNEAQ (reference sequence). There are 15 residues in the CDR3. CDR3 nucleotide sequence: TGTGCCAGCAGCTTAGGGCAGGGAGCGACCGGGGAGCTGTTTTTT. Its translation is CASSLGQGATGELFF. The whole variable domain, remainder taken from reference TRBV7-9 and TRBJ2-2, is DTGVSQNPRHKITKRGQNVTFRCDPISEHNRLYWYRQTLGQGPEFLTYFQNEAQLEKSRLLSDRFSAERPKGSFSTLEIQRTEQGDSAMYLCASSLGQGATGELFFGEGSRLTVL.

There are a few counts of this clonotype. V gene TRBV6-1 combines with J gene TRBJ2-7, with a possible D match to TRBD1 (5 bases). This CDR3 has 14 amino acids. V shed 2 bases and J shed 4 bases, with 12 bases lying between them. Germline loops: CDR1 MNHNS, CDR2 SASEGT. CDR3 in amino acids: CASSEWADSYEQYF. The CDR3 coding sequence is TGTGCCAGCAGTGAATGGGCAGACAGTTACGAGCAGTACTTC.

In this sample, this clonotype turned up a few times. The chain recombines TRBV20-1 with TRBJ2-7; D ambiguous. Germline values: CDR1 DFQATT, CDR2 SNEGSKA (reference sequence). The CDR3 has 15 residues. V was cut by 0 bases and J by 0 bases, with 12 bases left in between. CDR3 in amino acids: CSARDNGQSSYEQYF. The CDR3 DNA sequence: TGCAGTGCTAGAGATAACGGGCAGAGCTCCTACGAGCAGTACTTC.